This T cell receptor beta chain was sequenced in a study of long-term antiretroviral therapy in people with HIV. General observations from the study: Although diversity increased after ART, it remained lower than in transplant donor controls. The ART regimens used between 2004 and 2017 may be less effective than current ones.

Assay version v3.0 of immunoSEQ was used, and it was run at survey level. Libraries were prepared by immunoSEQ multiplex PCR; TCRdb keeps only in-frame clonotypes and omits some of them. This sample has under 30,000 clones, with over 90% found just once. The CDR3 covers 14 residues. Germline V CDR1 and CDR2: SGHDT, YYEEEE. V gave up 2 bases and J gave up 6 bases; unmatched junction bases: 4. Points on this clone: As yet, its antigen is unknown.

This clonotype originated in a man aged 45-60 years with HIV. This sample comprised unsorted PBMCs, obtained 5.3 years after starting antiretroviral therapy. The gene calls are TRBV5-6 and TRBJ2-2, with 7 nucleotides matching TRBD1. The CDR3 sequence: CASSLTGAPGELFF. The CDR3 DNA reads as TGTGCCAGCAGCTTAACAGGGGCTCCCGGGGAGCTGTTTTTT.